Presented here are 27 T cell receptor beta chains from one specimen sequenced in a study of T cells expressing NK-cell markers. For each CDR3 protein, TCRdb gives one entry from its re-call of the 5' RACE reads, without DNA. This table lists under 9,000 distinct CDR3 sequences. Sample: blood T cells: a sorted CD56 or NKG2C T cell subset, CD4+ or CD8+ T cells, or bulk PBMC T cells (not recorded which). The receptors were sampled from a man aged 18-70 years in good health.

J is TRBJ2-1 and V is TRBV7-4; TCRdb names TRBD1, which stays unverified in the absence of DNA. The CDR3 extends over 17 amino acids. CDR1 SGHVT and CDR2 SQSDAQ come from the germline V gene. The CDR3 here is CASSLAQGTGVVNEQFF.

V gene TRBV20-1 combines with J gene TRBJ1-4. The CDR3 is 14 amino acids. Germline assignment: CDR1 DFQATT and CDR2 SNEGSKA (reference sequence). Here the CDR3 reads CSARDGSFSEKLFF.

CDR3 region: CASSKGPEQETQYF. The gene calls are TRBV6-1 and TRBJ2-5. CDR1 is MNHNS, CDR2 SASEGT, per germline. The CDR3 is 14 amino acids.

The chain is built from TRBV2 and TRBJ2-7; TCRdb proposes TRBD2, but this gene call is untestable without DNA. Germline CDR1 SNHLY, CDR2 FYNNEI. The CDR3 has 15 amino acids. CDR3 sequence: CASSALAGGPYEQYF.

The rearrangement joins TRBV20-1 to TRBJ1-1; TCRdb reports TRBD1, a call that lacks DNA to check it against. The CDR3 extends over 15 amino acids. CDR1 and CDR2 from the germline V gene are DFQATT and SNEGSKA (reference sequence). CDR3: CSARDGDRGDTEAFF.

The chain employs TRBV19 and TRBJ1-2. Germline V gene sequence: CDR1 LNHDA, CDR2 SQIVND (reference sequence). CDR3 length: 11 residues. The chain's CDR3 is CASGLGYGYTF.

This chain joins TRBV2 and TRBJ2-3. Germline V gene sequence: CDR1 SNHLY, CDR2 FYNNEI. The CDR3 has 12 residues. The chain's CDR3 is CASGEDGDTQYF.

The CDR3 here is CASTVSAGGYNEQFF. V and J are TRBV27 and TRBJ2-1; as DNA is missing, the TRBD2 call by TCRdb cannot be tested. Germline V gives CDR1 MNHEY, CDR2 SMNVEV (reference sequence). The CDR3 length is 15 residues.

The chain couples TRBV7-6 to TRBJ1-1; TCRdb designates TRBD1, a call that cannot be tested without DNA. The CDR3 consists of 17 residues. Germline values: CDR1 SGHVS, CDR2 FNYEAQ. The chain's CDR3 is CASSQSPVGQVYDEAFF.

The CDR3 reads CSAKRGSEVNEQFF. The chain links TRBV20-1 to TRBJ2-1; the TCRdb call, TRBD1, lacks DNA for checking. CDR3 length: 14 amino acids. CDR1 DFQATT and CDR2 SNEGSKA come from the germline V gene (reference sequence).

The gene calls are TRBV3-1 and TRBJ1-5. The germline CDR1 and CDR2 sequences are LGHDT and YNNKEL (reference sequence). This CDR3 region has 15 residues. CDR3 loop: CASSQGGENNQPQHF.

The chain couples TRBV6-4 to TRBJ2-3; the TCRdb D gene call, TRBD1, has no DNA to confirm it. The CDR3 is 15 amino acids. Germline V lookup: CDR1 MRHNA, CDR2 SNTAGT. The CDR3 protein is CASSETGSGGDTQYF.

The gene calls are TRBV6-4 and TRBJ2-6; TCRdb's D gene call, TRBD1, goes unchecked for lack of DNA. Germline loops: CDR1 MRHNA, CDR2 SNTAGT. This CDR3 spans 16 amino acids. CDR3 loop: CASSDSGGSGANVLTF.

V usage is TRBV28 and J usage is TRBJ1-5; the D gene TCRdb calls, TRBD1, cannot be checked with no DNA. Per germline, CDR1 MDHEN and CDR2 SYDVKM. The CDR3 length is 18 residues. CDR3 region: CASSPNSEGGPSNQPQHF.

The J gene is TRBJ2-5, the V gene TRBV24-1; TCRdb calls TRBD2, which cannot be checked without DNA. CDR3 length: 15 amino acids. From germline, CDR1 is KGHDR and CDR2 SFDVKD. The CDR3 sequence is CATGLIGGAQETQYF.

The chain recombines TRBV4-2 with TRBJ2-7; TCRdb proposes TRBD2, but this gene call is untestable without DNA. The CDR3 spans 16 residues. Per germline, CDR1 LGHNA and CDR2 YNFKEQ. CDR3 region: CASSQDVERGIYEQYF.

This rearrangement joins TRBV6-4 to TRBJ2-3; TCRdb's assignment of TRBD2 cannot be checked, as there is no DNA. The V gene's germline CDR1 is MRHNA and CDR2 SNTAGT. There are 17 residues in the CDR3. CDR3 sequence: CASSDTPGGGAQDTQYF.

The chain couples TRBV3-1 to TRBJ2-7; TCRdb's assignment of TRBD1 cannot be checked, as there is no DNA. This CDR3 has 13 amino acids. Germline loops: CDR1 LGHDT, CDR2 YNNKEL (reference sequence). CDR3 residues: CASLGQSSYEQYF.

V and J are TRBV4-2 and TRBJ2-7; TCRdb picks TRBD2, but there is no DNA to check that call. Germline CDR1 LGHNA, CDR2 YNFKEQ. The CDR3 contains 17 residues. CDR3: CASSRPDLAGDSYEQYF.

This clonotype is identified as medium-sized from frequency. This chain joins TRBV20-1 and TRBJ2-5; TCRdb's assignment of TRBD2 cannot be checked, as there is no DNA. The germline V gene has CDR1 DFQATT and CDR2 SNEGSKA (reference sequence). CDR3 length: 14 residues. The CDR3 sequence: CSAKGDSLQETQYF.

This clonotype registers medium-sized by frequency. This chain links TRBV6-2 or TRBV6-3 with TRBJ2-1. This CDR3 comprises 14 residues. The germline gives CDR1 MNHEY, CDR2 SVGEGT. CDR3 amino acids: CASSQDSSYNEQFF.

CDR3 in amino acids: CASSDVSGGADTQYF. This sequence joins TRBV6-4 and TRBJ2-3; no DNA is available, so the TRBD2 call from TCRdb remains unchecked. The CDR3 extends over 15 amino acids. Germline V gene sequence: CDR1 MRHNA, CDR2 SNTAGT.

This chain joins TRBV4-2 and TRBJ2-3; with no DNA, the TCRdb D assignment of TRBD2 cannot be verified. The CDR3 has 17 residues. Germline V gene lookup returns CDR1 LGHNA and CDR2 YNFKEQ. The CDR3 loop is CASSQESSGGPTDTQYF.

The chain uses TRBV20-1 and TRBJ2-1; TCRdb gives TRBD1 as the D gene, but with no DNA this cannot be confirmed. CDR3 size: 15 residues. CDR1 and CDR2 (germline): DFQATT, SNEGSKA (reference sequence). This CDR3 reads CSARADREGYNEQFF.

The genes are TRBV6-4 and TRBJ2-1. The CDR3 contains 15 residues. Germline assignment: CDR1 MRHNA and CDR2 SNTAGT. CDR3 sequence: CASSDNRESYNEQFF.

The rearrangement uses TRBV12-3 or TRBV12-4 and TRBJ2-7; TCRdb selects TRBD1, and the lack of DNA leaves this call unchecked. The CDR3 length is 12 residues. CDR3 sequence: CATSIQGYEQYF.

The rearrangement uses TRBV6-4 and TRBJ2-1; TCRdb proposes TRBD1, but this gene call is untestable without DNA. Germline CDR1 and CDR2: MRHNA and SNTAGT. This CDR3 region has 15 residues. This CDR3 reads CASSTGGLEYNEQFF.